This TCR beta chain was obtained from a study of shared clonotypes between healthy human individuals. This clone was picked up one time. Method: immunoSEQ multiplex PCR; TCRdb's copy keeps in-frame clones and lacks some. Of approximately 1,500,000 clones in the sample, approximately 96% were seen once. Looked up from germline, CDR1 is SEHNR and CDR2 is FQNEAQ (reference sequence). The length of the CDR3 is 15 residues. V was clipped by 1 base and J by 2 bases, with 10 bases between them. The sequence was obtained from a man in his thirties or forties in good health. The rearrangement joins TRBV7-9 to TRBJ2-3; D perhaps matches TRBD2 (7 bases). Source material: naive CD4+ T cells sorted from blood. The subset is: CD45RA+ positively selected. Here the CDR3 DNA reads TGTGCCAGCAGCTTAGAGGGGGGGATCACAGATACGCAGTATTTT. Translated, it gives CASSLEGGITDTQYF.